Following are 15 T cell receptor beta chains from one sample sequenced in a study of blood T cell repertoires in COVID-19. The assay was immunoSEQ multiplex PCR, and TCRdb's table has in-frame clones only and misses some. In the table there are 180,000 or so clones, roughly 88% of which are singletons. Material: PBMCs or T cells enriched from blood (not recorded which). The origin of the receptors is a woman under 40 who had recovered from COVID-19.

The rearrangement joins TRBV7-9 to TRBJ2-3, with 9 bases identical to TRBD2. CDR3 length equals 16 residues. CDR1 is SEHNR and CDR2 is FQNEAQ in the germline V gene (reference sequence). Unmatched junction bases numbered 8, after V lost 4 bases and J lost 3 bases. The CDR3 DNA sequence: TGTGCCAGCAGCTCAAGCAGGCTAGCGGGAACAGATACGCAGTATTTT. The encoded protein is CASSSSRLAGTDTQYF.

CDR3 bases: TGTGCCAGCAGTTTAGAAGGGGCAGCCAAAAACATTCAGTACTTC. As protein: CASSLEGAAKNIQYF. The rearrangement uses TRBV28 and TRBJ2-4, with D possibly being TRBD1 (5 bases). Germline V gene lookup returns CDR1 MDHEN and CDR2 SYDVKM. With 2 bases removed from V and 0 bases from J, the gap between germline ends came to 8 bases. CDR3 length: 15 residues.

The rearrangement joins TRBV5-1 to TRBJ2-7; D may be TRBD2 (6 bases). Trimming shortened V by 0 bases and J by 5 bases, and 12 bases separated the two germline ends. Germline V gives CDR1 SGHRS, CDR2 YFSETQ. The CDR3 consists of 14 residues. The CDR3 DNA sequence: TGCGCCAGCAGCTTGGGAAGTGGGGAGGACGAGCAGTACTTC. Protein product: CASSLGSGEDEQYF.

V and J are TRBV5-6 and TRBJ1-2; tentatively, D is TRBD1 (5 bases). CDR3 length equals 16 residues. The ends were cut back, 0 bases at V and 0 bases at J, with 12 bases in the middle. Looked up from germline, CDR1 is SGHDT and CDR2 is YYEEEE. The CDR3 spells CASSLARRQTNYGYTF. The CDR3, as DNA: TGTGCCAGCAGCTTGGCCAGGCGACAGACTAACTATGGCTACACCTTC.

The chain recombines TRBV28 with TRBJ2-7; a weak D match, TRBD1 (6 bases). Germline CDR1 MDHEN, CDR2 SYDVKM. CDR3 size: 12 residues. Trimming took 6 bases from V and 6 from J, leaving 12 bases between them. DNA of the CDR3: TGTGCCAGCAGGGGGACACCCTTCGAGCAGTACTTC. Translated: CASRGTPFEQYF.

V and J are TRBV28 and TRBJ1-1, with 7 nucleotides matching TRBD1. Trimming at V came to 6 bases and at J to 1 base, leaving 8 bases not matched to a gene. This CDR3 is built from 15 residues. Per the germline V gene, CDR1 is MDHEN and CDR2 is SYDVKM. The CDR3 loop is CASSRPGQKNTEAFF. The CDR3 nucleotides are TGTGCCAGCAGCCGACCGGGACAGAAGAACACTGAAGCTTTCTTT.

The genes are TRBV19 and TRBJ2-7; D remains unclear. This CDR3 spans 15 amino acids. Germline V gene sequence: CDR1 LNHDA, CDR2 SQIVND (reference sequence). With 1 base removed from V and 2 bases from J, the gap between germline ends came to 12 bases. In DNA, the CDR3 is TGTGCCAGTAGTATAGGGTTTGGTTTAGCCTACGAGCAGTACTTC. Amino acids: CASSIGFGLAYEQYF. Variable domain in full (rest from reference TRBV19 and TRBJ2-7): DGGITQSPKYLFRKEGQNVTLSCEQNLNHDAMYWYRQDPGQGLRLIYYSQIVNDFQKGDIAEGYSVSREKKESFPLTVTSAQKNPTAFYLCASSIGFGLAYEQYFGPGTRLTVT.

This CDR3 is CASSFLAASNTGELFF. DNA for the CDR3: TGTGCCAGCAGTTTCTTGGCGGCTTCGAACACCGGGGAGCTGTTTTTT. The chain has TRBV27 and TRBJ2-2; D is uncertain. CDR1 and CDR2 from the germline V gene are MNHEY and SMNVEV (reference sequence). V lost 3 bases and J lost 0, with 11 bases in between. The CDR3 loop spans 16 amino acids.

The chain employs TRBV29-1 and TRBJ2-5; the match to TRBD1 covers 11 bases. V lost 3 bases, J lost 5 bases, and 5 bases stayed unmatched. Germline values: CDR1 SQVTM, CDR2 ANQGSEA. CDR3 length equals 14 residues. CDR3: CSVEGQGVAETQYF. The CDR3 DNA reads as TGCAGCGTTGAGGGACAGGGGGTTGCGGAGACCCAGTACTTC.

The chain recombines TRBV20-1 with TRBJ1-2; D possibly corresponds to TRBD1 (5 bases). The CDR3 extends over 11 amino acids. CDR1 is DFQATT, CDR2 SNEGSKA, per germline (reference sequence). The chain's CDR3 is CTLGHNYGYTF. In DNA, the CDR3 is TGCACCCTGGGGCATAACTATGGCTACACCTTC.

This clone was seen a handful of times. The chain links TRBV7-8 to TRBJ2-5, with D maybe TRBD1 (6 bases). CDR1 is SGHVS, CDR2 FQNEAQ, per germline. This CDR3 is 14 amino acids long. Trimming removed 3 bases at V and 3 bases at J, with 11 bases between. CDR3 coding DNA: TGTGCCAGCAGCTTCATCAGGGGTAAAGAGACCCAGTACTTC. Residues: CASSFIRGKETQYF.

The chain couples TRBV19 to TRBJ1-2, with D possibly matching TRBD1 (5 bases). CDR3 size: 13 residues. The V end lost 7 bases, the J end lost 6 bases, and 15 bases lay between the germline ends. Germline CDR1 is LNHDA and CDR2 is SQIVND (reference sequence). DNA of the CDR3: TGTGCCAGTACCAAGGACATGTTGGATGGCTACACCTTC. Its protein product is CASTKDMLDGYTF.

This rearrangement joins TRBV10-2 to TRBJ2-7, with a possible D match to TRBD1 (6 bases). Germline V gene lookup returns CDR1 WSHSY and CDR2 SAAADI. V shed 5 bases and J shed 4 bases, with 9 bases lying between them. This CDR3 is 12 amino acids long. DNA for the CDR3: TGCGCCAGCAGTCTACAGGGATACGAGCAGTACTTC. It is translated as CASSLQGYEQYF.

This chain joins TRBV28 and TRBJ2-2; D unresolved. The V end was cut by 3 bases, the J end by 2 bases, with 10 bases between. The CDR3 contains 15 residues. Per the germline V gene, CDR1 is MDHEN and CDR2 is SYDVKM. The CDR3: CASSFIRRNTGELFF. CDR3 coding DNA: TGTGCCAGCAGTTTCATAAGGAGAAACACCGGGGAGCTGTTTTTT.

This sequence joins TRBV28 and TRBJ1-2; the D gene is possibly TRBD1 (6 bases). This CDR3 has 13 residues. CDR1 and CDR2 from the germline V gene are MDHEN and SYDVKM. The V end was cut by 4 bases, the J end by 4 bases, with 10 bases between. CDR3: CASSSGQSYGYTF. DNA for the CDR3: TGTGCCAGCAGTTCCGGACAGTCCTATGGCTACACCTTC.